The rows below give T cell receptor beta chains drawn from one sample of a study of molecular identifiers for immune sequencing clone quantification. In TCRdb, the PCR reads were re-called with MiXCR into one record per CDR3 protein. The sample has 9,500 to 15,000 distinct CDR3 sequences, 15% to 20% seen once. The sample consisted of naive CD8+ T cells from blood, with Jurkat cell RNA spiked in. All receptors derive from a human donor in good health. Some libraries in this study had Jurkat cell RNA spiked in. Both conserved end residues are part of each CDR3. Each record gives: clone size, V gene, D gene, J gene, CDR3 protein, CDR3 DNA. The D gene is left open where the match is weak. A row's size may be missing; if present it is once, few, many or a size class.

clone size: many
V gene: TRBV13
D gene: TRBD1
J gene: TRBJ2-7
CDR3 protein: CASSSGTGGLLLHEQYF
CDR3 DNA: TGTGCCAGCAGCTCCGGGACAGGGGGTTTGCTCCTCCACGAGCAGTACTTC

clone size: .
V gene: TRBV15
D gene: .
J gene: TRBJ1-5
CDR3 protein: CATSLGNQPQHF
CDR3 DNA: TGTGCCACCAGCCTGGGCAATCAGCCCCAGCATTTT

clone size: many
V gene: TRBV9
D gene: TRBD2
J gene: TRBJ2-2
CDR3 protein: CASSVGLAGGTGELFF
CDR3 DNA: TGTGCCAGCAGCGTTGGGCTAGCGGGAGGAACCGGGGAGCTGTTTTTT

clone size: many
V gene: TRBV30
D gene: .
J gene: TRBJ2-7
CDR3 protein: CAWRSTGLGEQYF
CDR3 DNA: TGTGCCTGGAGATCGACGGGATTGGGGGAGCAGTACTTC

clone size: medium-sized
V gene: TRBV20-1
D gene: .
J gene: TRBJ2-7
CDR3 protein: CSARDPLAYEQYF
CDR3 DNA: TGCAGTGCTAGGGACCCCCTGGCCTACGAGCAGTACTTC

clone size: many
V gene: TRBV3-1
D gene: TRBD1
J gene: TRBJ2-1
CDR3 protein: CASSQDLQGENNEQFF
CDR3 DNA: TGTGCCAGCAGCCAAGATCTACAGGGGGAGAACAATGAGCAGTTCTTC

clone size: .
V gene: TRBV4-1
D gene: TRBD2
J gene: TRBJ2-7
CDR3 protein: CASSRSSGDYDQYF
CDR3 DNA: TGCGCCAGCAGCCGGTCTAGCGGAGACTACGACCAGTACTTC

clone size: medium-sized
V gene: TRBV29-1
D gene: TRBD1
J gene: TRBJ2-3
CDR3 protein: CSVEDPQTGVRTDTQYF
CDR3 DNA: TGCAGCGTTGAAGATCCTCAGACAGGGGTGCGCACAGATACGCAGTATTTT

clone size: many
V gene: TRBV5-1
D gene: .
J gene: TRBJ2-3
CDR3 protein: CASTLPGTSTDTQYF
CDR3 DNA: TGCGCCAGCACATTACCTGGGACTAGCACAGATACGCAGTATTTT

clone size: .
V gene: TRBV24-1
D gene: TRBD1
J gene: TRBJ2-7
CDR3 protein: CATSDFARTGVAEQYF
CDR3 DNA: TGTGCCACCAGTGATTTCGCCCGGACAGGGGTCGCCGAGCAGTACTTC

clone size: .
V gene: TRBV29-1
D gene: .
J gene: TRBJ2-1
CDR3 protein: CCVVAGVDEQFF
CDR3 DNA: TGCTGCGTTGTGGCCGGGGTCGACGAGCAGTTCTTC

clone size: .
V gene: TRBV7-6
D gene: .
J gene: TRBJ2-7
CDR3 protein: CASSADTSYEQYF
CDR3 DNA: TGTGCCAGCAGCGCGGACACCTCCTACGAGCAGTACTTC

clone size: medium-sized
V gene: TRBV23-1
D gene: .
J gene: TRBJ1-6
CDR3 protein: CASSQSQGRPHNSPLHF
CDR3 DNA: TGCGCCAGCAGTCAATCCCAGGGCAGGCCGCACAATTCACCCCTCCACTTT

clone size: many
V gene: TRBV5-6
D gene: TRBD1
J gene: TRBJ1-5
CDR3 protein: CASSFYRGLNQPQHF
CDR3 DNA: TGTGCCAGCAGCTTCTACAGGGGCCTCAATCAGCCCCAGCATTTT

clone size: many
V gene: TRBV11-2
D gene: TRBD1
J gene: TRBJ1-1
CDR3 protein: CASSRQGTSFF
CDR3 DNA: TGTGCCAGCAGCCGACAGGGGACGTCTTTCTTT

clone size: medium-sized
V gene: TRBV7-8
D gene: TRBD2
J gene: TRBJ2-7
CDR3 protein: CASSPGTSGREQYF
CDR3 DNA: TGTGCCAGCAGCCCCGGGACTAGCGGGAGGGAGCAGTACTTC

clone size: medium-sized
V gene: TRBV6-6
D gene: .
J gene: TRBJ2-2
CDR3 protein: CATTPNTGELFF
CDR3 DNA: TGTGCCACCACACCGAACACCGGGGAGCTGTTTTTT

clone size: many
V gene: TRBV4-1
D gene: TRBD1
J gene: TRBJ1-4
CDR3 protein: CASSLTGGNDEKLFF
CDR3 DNA: TGCGCCAGCAGCCTAACAGGGGGGAACGATGAAAAACTGTTTTTT

clone size: many
V gene: TRBV4-3
D gene: .
J gene: TRBJ2-2
CDR3 protein: CASSPSRNTGELFF
CDR3 DNA: TGCGCCAGCAGCCCATCCAGGAACACCGGGGAGCTGTTTTTT

clone size: medium-sized
V gene: TRBV10-3
D gene: TRBD2
J gene: TRBJ2-3
CDR3 protein: CAISEPTSGGPDTQYF
CDR3 DNA: TGTGCCATCAGTGAACCGACTAGCGGAGGGCCAGATACGCAGTATTTT

clone size: medium-sized
V gene: TRBV7-6
D gene: .
J gene: TRBJ2-3
CDR3 protein: CASSLRQPGPADTQYF
CDR3 DNA: TGTGCCAGCAGCTTAAGGCAGCCCGGGCCGGCAGATACGCAGTATTTT

clone size: many
V gene: TRBV7-6
D gene: .
J gene: TRBJ2-3
CDR3 protein: CASSLSAAGTDTQYF
CDR3 DNA: TGTGCCAGCAGTTTAAGTGCTGCGGGCACAGATACGCAGTATTTT

clone size: .
V gene: TRBV7-9
D gene: TRBD1
J gene: TRBJ2-1
CDR3 protein: CASSPRQGRSYNEQFF
CDR3 DNA: TGTGCCAGCAGCCCCAGACAGGGGCGATCCTACAATGAGCAGTTCTTC

clone size: .
V gene: TRBV9
D gene: .
J gene: TRBJ2-1
CDR3 protein: CASSVVPTGYNEQFF
CDR3 DNA: TGTGCCAGCAGCGTAGTACCGACGGGGTACAATGAGCAGTTCTTC

clone size: many
V gene: TRBV11-1
D gene: .
J gene: TRBJ2-7
CDR3 protein: CASSFEQGPYEQYF
CDR3 DNA: TGTGCCAGCAGCTTTGAGCAGGGTCCCTACGAGCAGTACTTC

clone size: many
V gene: TRBV20-1
D gene: .
J gene: TRBJ1-5
CDR3 protein: CSAVHETATNQPQHF
CDR3 DNA: TGCAGTGCTGTACATGAGACGGCGACTAATCAGCCCCAGCATTTT

clone size: many
V gene: TRBV7-6
D gene: TRBD2
J gene: TRBJ2-5
CDR3 protein: CASSATPLAQETQYF
CDR3 DNA: TGTGCCAGCAGCGCCACCCCACTAGCGCAAGAGACCCAGTACTTC

clone size: many
V gene: TRBV2
D gene: .
J gene: TRBJ2-3
CDR3 protein: CASNLPAVPPSTDTQYF
CDR3 DNA: TGTGCCAGCAACCTGCCGGCCGTCCCACCCAGCACAGATACGCAGTATTTT

clone size: many
V gene: TRBV7-9
D gene: .
J gene: TRBJ2-5
CDR3 protein: CASSATGNQETQYF
CDR3 DNA: TGTGCCAGCAGCGCCACAGGGAACCAAGAGACCCAGTACTTC

clone size: medium-sized
V gene: TRBV4-1
D gene: .
J gene: TRBJ2-7
CDR3 protein: CASSQGRAYEQYF
CDR3 DNA: TGCGCCAGCAGCCAAGGCAGGGCCTACGAGCAGTACTTC

clone size: .
V gene: TRBV4-1
D gene: TRBD2
J gene: TRBJ2-7
CDR3 protein: CASSQTSGRTYEQYF
CDR3 DNA: TGCGCCAGCAGCCAAACTAGCGGGAGGACCTACGAGCAGTACTTC

clone size: medium-sized
V gene: TRBV7-2
D gene: .
J gene: TRBJ2-7
CDR3 protein: CASSDPLGVYNYEQYF
CDR3 DNA: TGTGCCAGCAGCGATCCCTTGGGGGTATACAACTACGAGCAGTACTTC

clone size: .
V gene: TRBV14
D gene: TRBD1
J gene: TRBJ2-1
CDR3 protein: CASSQTGYEQFF
CDR3 DNA: TGTGCCAGCAGCCAGACAGGGTATGAGCAGTTCTTC

clone size: many
V gene: TRBV7-8
D gene: TRBD1
J gene: TRBJ1-5
CDR3 protein: CASSPTGVSNQPQHF
CDR3 DNA: TGTGCCAGCAGCCCGACAGGGGTTAGCAATCAGCCCCAGCATTTT

clone size: medium-sized
V gene: TRBV29-1
D gene: .
J gene: TRBJ2-7
CDR3 protein: CSVEDQGAEQYF
CDR3 DNA: TGCAGCGTTGAAGATCAAGGGGCCGAGCAGTACTTC

clone size: many
V gene: TRBV7-6
D gene: TRBD2
J gene: TRBJ2-1
CDR3 protein: CASSLVAGGTNEQFF
CDR3 DNA: TGTGCCAGCAGCTTAGTAGCGGGAGGAACTAATGAGCAGTTCTTC

clone size: many
V gene: TRBV27
D gene: .
J gene: TRBJ1-5
CDR3 protein: CASSLAGSNQPQHF
CDR3 DNA: TGTGCCAGCAGTTTGGCGGGAAGCAATCAGCCCCAGCATTTT

clone size: many
V gene: TRBV13
D gene: TRBD2
J gene: TRBJ2-1
CDR3 protein: CASSQDPGLAANEQFF
CDR3 DNA: TGTGCCAGCAGCCAGGATCCGGGACTAGCGGCCAATGAGCAGTTCTTC

clone size: many
V gene: TRBV12-5
D gene: .
J gene: TRBJ2-3
CDR3 protein: CASGLGGYTDTQYF
CDR3 DNA: TGTGCTAGTGGTTTGGGCGGCTACACAGATACGCAGTATTTT

clone size: many
V gene: TRBV10-3
D gene: .
J gene: TRBJ2-2
CDR3 protein: CAISERREWIGDTGELFF
CDR3 DNA: TGTGCCATCAGTGAACGTCGGGAGTGGATTGGAGACACCGGGGAGCTGTTTTTT

clone size: few
V gene: TRBV12-3/TRBV12-4
D gene: .
J gene: TRBJ2-2
CDR3 protein: CASSGTAGELFF
CDR3 DNA: TGTGCCAGCAGTGGGACGGCCGGGGAGCTGTTTTTT

clone size: many
V gene: TRBV11-2
D gene: TRBD2
J gene: TRBJ2-1
CDR3 protein: CASSYKDGLGVYNEQFF
CDR3 DNA: TGTGCCAGCAGTTACAAGGACGGACTAGGGGTATACAATGAGCAGTTCTTC

clone size: medium-sized
V gene: TRBV29-1
D gene: .
J gene: TRBJ1-2
CDR3 protein: CSVEEGGPNYGYTF
CDR3 DNA: TGCAGCGTTGAAGAAGGAGGGCCGAACTATGGCTACACCTTC

clone size: medium-sized
V gene: TRBV20-1
D gene: TRBD2
J gene: TRBJ2-3
CDR3 protein: CSASLGTSGRALADTQYF
CDR3 DNA: TGCAGTGCTAGTCTAGGGACTAGCGGGAGGGCCTTGGCAGATACGCAGTATTTT

clone size: few
V gene: TRBV7-9
D gene: TRBD2
J gene: TRBJ2-1
CDR3 protein: CASSSYRASGYQFF
CDR3 DNA: TGTGCCAGCAGCTCCTACAGGGCTAGCGGGTATCAGTTCTTC

clone size: medium-sized
V gene: TRBV10-3
D gene: .
J gene: TRBJ2-7
CDR3 protein: CAISETGPGSYEQYF
CDR3 DNA: TGTGCCATCAGTGAGACGGGGCCAGGCTCCTACGAGCAGTACTTC

clone size: .
V gene: TRBV7-9
D gene: .
J gene: TRBJ2-1
CDR3 protein: CASSSTVTGTDFYNEQFF
CDR3 DNA: TGTGCCAGCAGTTCGACTGTCACCGGGACGGACTTCTACAATGAGCAGTTCTTC

clone size: medium-sized
V gene: TRBV12-3/TRBV12-4
D gene: TRBD1
J gene: TRBJ2-5
CDR3 protein: CAPSRRDRGVFSVETQYF
CDR3 DNA: TGTGCCCCTTCACGCCGGGACAGGGGTGTTTTCAGCGTTGAGACCCAGTACTTC

clone size: .
V gene: TRBV6-6
D gene: .
J gene: TRBJ2-2
CDR3 protein: CASSYYYTGELLF
CDR3 DNA: TGTGCCAGCAGCTATTACTACACCGGGGAGCTGCTTTTT

clone size: medium-sized
V gene: TRBV13
D gene: .
J gene: TRBJ1-4
CDR3 protein: CASSPTGRGTNEKLFF
CDR3 DNA: TGTGCCAGCAGCCCGACGGGGAGGGGGACTAATGAAAAACTGTTTTTT